This paragraph covers one TCR beta chain sequence. Antigen specificity is unknown. Sequenced with the Oncomine TCR Beta short-read assay was DNA taken from cultured CD4+ T cells. TCRdb independently ran MiXCR on the PCR reads; one entry per CDR3 protein. This table has fewer than 15,000 distinct CDR3 sequences, 76% appearing once. The data stem from a study of vaccination and CD4 T cells after COVID-19. Study-wide context: Sampling after COVID took place at a median of around 110 days (range 35 to 161) following diagnosis. The stimulating agents, overlapping spike peptides, came from SARS-CoV-2, HCoV-NL63, HCoV-OC43 and HCoV-229E.

CDR1 is DFQATT, CDR2 SNEGSKA, per germline (reference sequence). This CDR3 contains 16 residues. V was pared by 0 bases and J by 6 bases, with 21 bases between. Findings of the study overall: Apart from involving relatively few convalescent patients, the work omitted early post-infection timepoints.

Regarding treatment: roughly nine-day PBMC culture with coronavirus spike peptide pools or control peptides (ViraFEST assay). Alongside around 10 IU/ml IL-2 and roughly 9.5 ug/ml peptide pools, PBMCs were cultured at some 1.9 million per well. The sequenced sample was CD4+ T cells from blood, cultured in vitro. The genes are TRBV20-1 and TRBJ2-7; maybe TRBD2 (5 bases). The sequence was obtained from a human donor who had recovered from COVID-19. The CDR3 region has the DNA TGCAGTGCTAGAGAGGAACTGCGGGTGAGAAAGCCCGAGCAGTACTTC. This encodes CSAREELRVRKPEQYF.